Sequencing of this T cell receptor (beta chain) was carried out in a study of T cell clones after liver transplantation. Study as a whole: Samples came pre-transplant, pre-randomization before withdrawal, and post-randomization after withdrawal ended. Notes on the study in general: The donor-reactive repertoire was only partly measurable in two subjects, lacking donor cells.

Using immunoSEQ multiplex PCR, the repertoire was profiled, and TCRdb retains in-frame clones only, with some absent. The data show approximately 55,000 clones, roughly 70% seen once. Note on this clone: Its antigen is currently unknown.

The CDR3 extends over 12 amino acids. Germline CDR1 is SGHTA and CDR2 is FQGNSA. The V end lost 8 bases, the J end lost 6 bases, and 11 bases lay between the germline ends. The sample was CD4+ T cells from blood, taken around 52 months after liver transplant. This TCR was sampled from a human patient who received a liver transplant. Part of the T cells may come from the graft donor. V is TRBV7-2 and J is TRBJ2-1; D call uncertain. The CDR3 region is CASCSSPNEQFF. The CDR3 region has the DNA TGTGCCAGCTGTTCCTCTCCCAATGAGCAGTTCTTC.